This T cell receptor (beta chain) was profiled in a study of identical twins. TCRdb re-called the 5' RACE reads with MiXCR, one entry per CDR3 protein. In the table there are about 810,000 distinct CDR3 sequences, about 12% of which are singletons. Ten or more counts support this clonotype. Antigen unknown. This CDR3 comprises 13 residues. Between the trimmed V and J ends, which lost 6 bases and 5 bases, there was a span of 10 bases. Study-level points and caveats: Abundant beta clonotypes from cord blood bore fewer insertions; memory repertoires lacked this pattern. Models, which agreed with sharing between unrelated individuals, nonetheless underestimated the out-of-frame TCR alpha sharing seen in monozygotic twins.

This sample also appeared in a second study, on yellow fever vaccine responses in identical twins. That work adds: Vaccine T cell responses of twins reportedly seemed partly convergent and partly personalized.

This chain joins TRBV12-3 or TRBV12-4 and TRBJ2-2; D remains ambiguous. The specimen sequenced was PBMCs. The clonotype originates from a woman aged 18-35 years in good health. The CDR3 sequence: CASRTRWTGELFF. The CDR3 region has the DNA TGTGCCAGCAGAACAAGGTGGACCGGGGAGCTGTTTTTT.